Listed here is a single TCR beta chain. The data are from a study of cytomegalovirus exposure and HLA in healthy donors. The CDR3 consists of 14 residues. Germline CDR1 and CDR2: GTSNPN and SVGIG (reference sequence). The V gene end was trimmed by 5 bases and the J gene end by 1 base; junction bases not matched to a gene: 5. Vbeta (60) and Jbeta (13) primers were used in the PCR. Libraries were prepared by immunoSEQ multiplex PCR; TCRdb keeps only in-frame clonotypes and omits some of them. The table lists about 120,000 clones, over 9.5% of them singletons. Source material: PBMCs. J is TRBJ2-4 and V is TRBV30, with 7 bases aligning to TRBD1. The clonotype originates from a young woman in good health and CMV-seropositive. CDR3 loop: CAWLSRGAKNIQYF. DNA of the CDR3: TGTGCCTGGCTCTCCAGGGGGGCCAAAAACATTCAGTACTTC.